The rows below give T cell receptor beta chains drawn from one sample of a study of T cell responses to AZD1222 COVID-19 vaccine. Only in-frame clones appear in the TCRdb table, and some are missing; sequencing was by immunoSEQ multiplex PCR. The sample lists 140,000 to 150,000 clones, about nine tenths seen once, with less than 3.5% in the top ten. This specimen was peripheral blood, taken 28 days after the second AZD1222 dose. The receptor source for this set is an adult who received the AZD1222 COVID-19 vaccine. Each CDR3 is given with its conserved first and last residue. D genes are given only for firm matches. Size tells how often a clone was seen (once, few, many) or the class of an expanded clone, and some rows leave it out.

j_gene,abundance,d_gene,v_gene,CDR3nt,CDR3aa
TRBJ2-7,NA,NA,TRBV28,TGTGCCAGCAGTATCTCGGGGGCCTACGAGCAGTACTTC,CASSISGAYEQYF
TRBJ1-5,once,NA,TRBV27,TGTGCCAGCAGGTATAGGGGGGGAGCTTCGGGCAATCAGCCCCAGCATTTT,CASRYRGGASGNQPQHF
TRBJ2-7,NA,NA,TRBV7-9,TGTGCCAGCAGCTTAGCCAGGCCGCTCGAGCAGTACTTC,CASSLARPLEQYF
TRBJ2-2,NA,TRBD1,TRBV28,TGTGCCAGCAGTCCCGGGACAGGGGCCGGGGAGCTGTTTTTT,CASSPGTGAGELFF
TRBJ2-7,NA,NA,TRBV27,TGTGCCAGCAGTTTTTTTCCGGGCCCCTACGAGCAGTACTTC,CASSFFPGPYEQYF
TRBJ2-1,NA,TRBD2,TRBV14,TGTGCCAGCAACGACGGAGGGACTAGCGGGAGCAATGAGCAGTTCTTC,CASNDGGTSGSNEQFF
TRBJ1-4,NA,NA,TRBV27,TGTGCCAGCAGTTTATCTAGGGTTGGGTCCGGTAATGAAAAACTGTTTTTT,CASSLSRVGSGNEKLFF
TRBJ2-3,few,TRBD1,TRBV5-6,TGTGCCAGCAGCTTCAGGGGGCGAAGCACAGATACGCAGTATTTT,CASSFRGRSTDTQYF
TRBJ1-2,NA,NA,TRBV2,TGTGCCAGCAGTCCGTTAGCCTTCCGCGGCTACACCTTC,CASSPLAFRGYTF
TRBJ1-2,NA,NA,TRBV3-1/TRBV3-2,TGTGCCAGCAGCCAGACGGACAGAGCTAACTATGGCTACACCTTC,CASSQTDRANYGYTF
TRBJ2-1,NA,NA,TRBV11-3,TGTGCCAGCAGCCTCCGGGTGGAGGGAGTCCCCTACAATGAGCAGTTCTTC,CASSLRVEGVPYNEQFF
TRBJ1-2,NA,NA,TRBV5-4,TGTGCCAGCAGCTTGGGAAACAGAGAATATGGCTACACCTTC,CASSLGNREYGYTF
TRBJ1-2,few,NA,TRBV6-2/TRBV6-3,TGTGCCAGCAGTCACGGACCTCAGGGCTACACCTTC,CASSHGPQGYTF
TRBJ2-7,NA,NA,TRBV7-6,TGTGCCAGCAGCCCAAATTCCTACGAGCAGTACTTC,CASSPNSYEQYF
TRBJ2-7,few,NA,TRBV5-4,TGTGCCAGCAGCTTGGGGAACAGGGCTGCCTACGAGCAGTACTTC,CASSLGNRAAYEQYF
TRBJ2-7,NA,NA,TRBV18,TGTGCCAGCTCAAATTTAAACAGGGCGAGTAGGAACGAGCAGTACTTC,CASSNLNRASRNEQYF
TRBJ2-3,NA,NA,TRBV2,TGTGCCAGCGGGGCAGCCAGGGCAGATACGCAGTATTTT,CASGAARADTQYF
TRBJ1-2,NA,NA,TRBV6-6,TGTGCCACCTCGGGCAACTTCGGCTACACCTTC,CATSGNFGYTF
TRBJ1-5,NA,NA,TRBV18,TGTGCCAGCTCACCTACGAGTGGGGGAAGAAATCAGCCCCAGCATTTT,CASSPTSGGRNQPQHF
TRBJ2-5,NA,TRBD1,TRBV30,TGTGCCTGTGGCGGACAGGGCGAGACCCAGTACTTC,CACGGQGETQYF
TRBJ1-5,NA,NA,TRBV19,TGTGCCAGTAATGGGGGCGCCTCGCCTTATAGCAATCAGCCCCAGCATTTT,CASNGGASPYSNQPQHF
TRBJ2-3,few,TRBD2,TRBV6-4,TGTGCCAGCAGCCCGGGGGGGACAGATACGCAGTATTTT,CASSPGGTDTQYF
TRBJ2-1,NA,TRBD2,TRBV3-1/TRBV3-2,TGTGCCAGCAGCCGGGGGTTGGTTCTAGCGGTATCATACAATGAGCAGTTCTTC,CASSRGLVLAVSYNEQFF
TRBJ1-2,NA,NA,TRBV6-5,TGTGCCAGCCGCCTCAGCGGCAACTATGGCTACACCTTC,CASRLSGNYGYTF
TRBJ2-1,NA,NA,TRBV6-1,TGTGCCAGCAGTGAAGGTGACGAAGCCTACAATGAGCAGTTCTTC,CASSEGDEAYNEQFF
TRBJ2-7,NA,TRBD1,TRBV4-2,TGTGCCAGCAGCCAAGAATCTGGGACAGGGTTCAACGAGCAGTACTTC,CASSQESGTGFNEQYF
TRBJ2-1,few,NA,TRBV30,TGTGCCTGGAGTGTACTCGACCCGGGGGAGCAGTTCTTC,CAWSVLDPGEQFF
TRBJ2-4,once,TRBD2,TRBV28,TGTGCCAGCAGCCCGCCGGGGGGGCGCAAGGACATTCAGTACTTC,CASSPPGGRKDIQYF
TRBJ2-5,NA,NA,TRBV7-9,TGTGCCAGCAGTGAAGGGGGGCGGAAGACCCAGTACTTC,CASSEGGRKTQYF
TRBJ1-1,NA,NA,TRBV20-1,TGCAGTGCTAGAGATCAGGGTAGAGCTTTCTTT,CSARDQGRAFF
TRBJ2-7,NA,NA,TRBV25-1,TGTGCCAGCAGTGAAATCCCAAGAGGGGAAAGTAGCTCCTACGAGCAGTACTTC,CASSEIPRGESSSYEQYF
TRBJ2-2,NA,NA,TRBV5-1,TGCGCCAGCAGCTTGGAGCTCAGGCTAGCATCGACCGGGGAGCTGTTTTTT,CASSLELRLASTGELFF
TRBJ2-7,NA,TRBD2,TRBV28,TGTGCCAGCAGTTCTACTAGCGGGAGATACGAGCAGTACTTC,CASSSTSGRYEQYF
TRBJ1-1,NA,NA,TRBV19,TGTGCCAGTAGTTCACAGGGTGCGGTTGAAGCTTTCTTT,CASSSQGAVEAFF
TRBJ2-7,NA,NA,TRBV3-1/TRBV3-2,TGTGCCAGCAGCCAAGGGGGGACTGTTTCGGGAGCCGAGCAGTACTTC,CASSQGGTVSGAEQYF
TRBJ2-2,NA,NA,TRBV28,TGTGCCAGCAGTTTATTCAGTCTGCGGACACCGAACACCGGGGAGCTGTTTTTT,CASSLFSLRTPNTGELFF
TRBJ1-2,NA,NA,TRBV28,TGTGCCAGCAGTCCTTGGGACGGCAGCGCGACCTTC,CASSPWDGSATF
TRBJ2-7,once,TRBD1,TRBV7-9,TGTGCCAGCAGCGAGGGATCGGGACAGGTAGACGAGCAGTACTTC,CASSEGSGQVDEQYF
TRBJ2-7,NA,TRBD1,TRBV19,TGTGCCAGTAGTACCGGACAGGGAGACCCGTACTTC,CASSTGQGDPYF
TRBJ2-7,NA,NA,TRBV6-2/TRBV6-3,TGTGCCAGCAGTTACCCGGGACTCTACGAGCAGTACTTC,CASSYPGLYEQYF
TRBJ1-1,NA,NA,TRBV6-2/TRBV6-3,TGTGCCAGCAGTTTCGGGCCCAGGGATACTGAAGCTTTCTTT,CASSFGPRDTEAFF
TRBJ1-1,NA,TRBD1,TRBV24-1,TGTGCCACCAGTGAGGGACAGGGCTCCGTGAACACTGAAGCTTTCTTT,CATSEGQGSVNTEAFF
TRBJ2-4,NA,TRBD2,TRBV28,TGTGCCAGCAGTTCCGGGACTAGCGGAAACATTCAGTACTTC,CASSSGTSGNIQYF
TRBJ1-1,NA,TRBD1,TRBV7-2,TGTGCCAGCAGCAGGGACAGCTGGAACACTGAAGCTTTCTTT,CASSRDSWNTEAFF
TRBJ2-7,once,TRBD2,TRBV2,TGTGCCAGCAAAGAATCCCTAGCGGGCAGTTACGAGCAGTACTTC,CASKESLAGSYEQYF
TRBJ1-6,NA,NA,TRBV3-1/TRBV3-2,TGTGCCAGCAGCCAAGATATTGGGAATTCACCCCTCCACTTT,CASSQDIGNSPLHF
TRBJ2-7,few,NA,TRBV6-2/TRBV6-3,TGTGCCAGCAGTTCGGGGACGAGGGAGTACTTC,CASSSGTREYF
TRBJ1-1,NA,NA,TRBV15,TGTGCCACCAGCAAAGACAGACAGAACACTGAAGCTTTCTTT,CATSKDRQNTEAFF
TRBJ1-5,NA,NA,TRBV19,TGTGCCTCGACAGAAAACAATCAGCCCCAGCATTTT,CASTENNQPQHF
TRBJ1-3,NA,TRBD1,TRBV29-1,TGCAGCGTGACAGGGACTGGAAACACCATATATTTT,CSVTGTGNTIYF
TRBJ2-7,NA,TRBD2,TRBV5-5,TGTGCCAGCAGCCCCCCGGAGCGGGGTTTCCTCTCCTACGAGCAGTACTTC,CASSPPERGFLSYEQYF
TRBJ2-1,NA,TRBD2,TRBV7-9,TGTGCCAGCAGCCTCACTAGCGGCCGCTCCTACAATGAGCAGTTCTTC,CASSLTSGRSYNEQFF
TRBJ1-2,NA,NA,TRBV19,TGTGCCAGTAGTATTTCGGGGCGGGATGGCTACACCTTC,CASSISGRDGYTF
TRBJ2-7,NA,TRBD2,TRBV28,TGTGCCAGCAGCGAACTAGCGGTGCTTTACGAGCAGTACTTC,CASSELAVLYEQYF
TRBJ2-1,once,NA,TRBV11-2,TGTGCCAGCAGCTCCCGGGACCCCAACAATGAGCAGTTCTTC,CASSSRDPNNEQFF
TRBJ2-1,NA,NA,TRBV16,TGTGCCAGCAGCCAATTAGCCACAGGATGGTTCTTC,CASSQLATGWFF
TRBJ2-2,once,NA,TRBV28,TGTGCCAGCACCCCCGGCGGAAACACCGGGGAGCTGTTTTTT,CASTPGGNTGELFF
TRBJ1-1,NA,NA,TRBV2,TGTGCCAGCAGATTTGACAATGCGAACACTGAAGCTTTCTTT,CASRFDNANTEAFF
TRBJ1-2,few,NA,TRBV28,TGTGCCAGCACCTCTTATTTGGGGGACCCGTATGGCTACACCTTC,CASTSYLGDPYGYTF
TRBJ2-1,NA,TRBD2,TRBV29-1,TGCAGCGTAGACGATATCGGACTAGCGGGGGCAAATGAGCAGTTCTTC,CSVDDIGLAGANEQFF